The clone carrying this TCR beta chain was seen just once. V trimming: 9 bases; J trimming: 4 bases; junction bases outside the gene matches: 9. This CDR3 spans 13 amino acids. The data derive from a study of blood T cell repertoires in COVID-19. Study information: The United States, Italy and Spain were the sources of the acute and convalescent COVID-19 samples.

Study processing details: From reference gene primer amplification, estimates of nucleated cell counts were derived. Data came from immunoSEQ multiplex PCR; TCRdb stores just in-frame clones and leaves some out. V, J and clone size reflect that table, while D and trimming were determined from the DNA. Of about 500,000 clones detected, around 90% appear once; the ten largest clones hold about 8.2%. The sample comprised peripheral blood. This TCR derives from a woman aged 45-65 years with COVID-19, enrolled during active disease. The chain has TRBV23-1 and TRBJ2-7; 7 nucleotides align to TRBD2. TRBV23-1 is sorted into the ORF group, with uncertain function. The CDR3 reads CARTGGSGYEQYF. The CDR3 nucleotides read TGCGCCAGAACGGGGGGTTCGGGATACGAGCAGTACTTC.